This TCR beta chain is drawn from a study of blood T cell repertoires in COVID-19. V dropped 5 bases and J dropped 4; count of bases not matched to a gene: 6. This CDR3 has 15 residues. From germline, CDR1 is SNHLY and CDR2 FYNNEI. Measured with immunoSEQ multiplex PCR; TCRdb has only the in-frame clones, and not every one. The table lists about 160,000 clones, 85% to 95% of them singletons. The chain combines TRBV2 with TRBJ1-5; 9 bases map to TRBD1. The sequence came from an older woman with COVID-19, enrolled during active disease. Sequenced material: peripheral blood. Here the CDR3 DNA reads TGTGCCAGCAGTACTCCGGGACAGGGTAATCAGCCCCAGCATTTT. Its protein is CASSTPGQGNQPQHF.